The source of this T cell receptor beta chain is a study of T cell responses to AZD1222 COVID-19 vaccine. Whole-study results and caveats: White British people made up most donors, females outnumbered males, and clonal diversity was possibly underestimated. An increase in Spike-specific TCR breadth and depth was observed after two AZD1222 doses. Repertoire sampling occurred only after the peak T cell response.

Both about-4-week and about-12-week second-dose recipients were combined. Worth noting for this clone: Antigen specificity is unknown.

The data were produced by immunoSEQ multiplex PCR, yet TCRdb's version contains in-frame clones alone and is incomplete. This table has about 150,000 clones, around 87% appearing once. The TCR comes from an adult who received the AZD1222 COVID-19 vaccine. The sample here was peripheral blood, taken 28 days after the second AZD1222 dose.

The DNA of the CDR3 is TGTGCCAGCAGTTTATCACAGGGGGATACGCAGTATTTT. It is translated as CASSLSQGDTQYF. This chain links TRBV27 with TRBJ2-3, with 7 positions matching TRBD1. Looked up from germline, CDR1 is MNHEY and CDR2 is SMNVEV (reference sequence). Trimming cost V 0 bases and J 6 bases; bases outside gene matches: 0. The CDR3 extends over 13 amino acids.